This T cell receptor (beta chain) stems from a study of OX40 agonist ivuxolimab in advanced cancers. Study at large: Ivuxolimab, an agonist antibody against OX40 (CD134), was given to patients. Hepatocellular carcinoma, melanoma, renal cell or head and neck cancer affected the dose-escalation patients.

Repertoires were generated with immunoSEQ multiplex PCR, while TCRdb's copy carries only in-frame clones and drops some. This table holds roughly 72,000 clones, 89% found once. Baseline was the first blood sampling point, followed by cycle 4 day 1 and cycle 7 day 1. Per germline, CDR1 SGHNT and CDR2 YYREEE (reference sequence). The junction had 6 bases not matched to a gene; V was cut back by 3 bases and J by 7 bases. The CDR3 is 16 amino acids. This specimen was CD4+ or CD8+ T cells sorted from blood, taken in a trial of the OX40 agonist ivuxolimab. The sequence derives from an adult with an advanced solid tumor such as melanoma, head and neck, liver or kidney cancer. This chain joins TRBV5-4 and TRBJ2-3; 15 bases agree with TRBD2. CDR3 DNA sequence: TGTGCCAGCAGCTCCCGGACTAGCGGGGGGGCTCATACGCAGTATTTT. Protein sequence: CASSSRTSGGAHTQYF.